This entry features one T cell receptor beta chain sequence. As yet, its antigen is unknown. The data belong to a study of cytomegalovirus exposure and HLA in healthy donors. Deletions cut 1 base from V and 2 bases from J, with 20 bases between. The CDR3 has 18 amino acids. CDR1 SGHAT and CDR2 FQNNGV come from the germline V gene. Study conclusions and caveats: Solely CMV serostatus was available to characterize immune exposure. Links to common viral pathogens appeared, in a later analysis, for several of the most significant clusters. The authors reported that TCR beta sequences could predict HLA-A and HLA-B alleles. These predictions were accurate for most subjects in the first cohort.

This PCR relied on a set of 60 Vbeta primers and 13 Jbeta primers. Profiled with immunoSEQ multiplex PCR; TCRdb holds only in-frame clones, not every one. The sample shows 200,000 to 250,000 clones, roughly 80% of them seen only once. V and J are TRBV11-2 and TRBJ1-1; D gene ambiguous. The origin of this receptor is a man younger than 40 in good health and CMV-seronegative. Material for sequencing was PBMCs. CDR3 region: CASSLADPTYSRNTEAFF. CDR3 nucleotide sequence: TGTGCCAGCAGCTTAGCAGATCCCACGTATTCTCGTAACACTGAAGCTTTCTTT. The entire variable domain, with the rest obtained from reference TRBV11-2 and TRBJ1-1, is as follows: EAGVAQSPRYKIIEKRQSVAFWCNPISGHATLYWYQQILGQGPKLLIQFQNNGVVDDSQLPKDRFSAERLKGVDSTLKIQPAKLEDSAVYLCASSLADPTYSRNTEAFFGQGTRLTVV.